This T cell receptor (beta chain) was obtained from a study of a mutant IDH1 vaccine in newly diagnosed glioma. The time point was: baseline, week 1 (first vaccination visit). Treatment here: pre-vaccination baseline after standard-of-care therapy. Libraries were prepared by immunoSEQ multiplex PCR; TCRdb keeps only in-frame clonotypes and omits some of them. This repertoire shows under 65,000 clones, 80% to 90% found once; its top ten account for around 21%. The CDR3 runs to 15 residues. J lost 0 bases, V lost 7 bases, and 9 bases had no gene match. In germline, CDR1 is SQVTM, CDR2 ANQGSEA. The chain carries TRBV29-1 and TRBJ1-1; 9 bases line up with TRBD1. The clonotype comes from a man between 18 and 35 years old with glioma. Sequencing was performed on PBMCs, taken from a glioma patient treated with radiotherapy, temozolomide or both. DNA for the CDR3: TGCAGCGGCCGGGACAGGGACGTGATGAACACTGAAGCTTTCTTT. Its translation: CSGRDRDVMNTEAFF.